These T cell receptor beta chains were read from a single sample in a study of blood T cell repertoires in COVID-19. TCRdb keeps only in-frame clones here, not all; method: immunoSEQ multiplex PCR. This sample has under 250,000 clones, with 84% found just once. The sequencing sample was made of peripheral blood. These receptors were taken from a man aged 50 or older with active or convalescent COVID-19. CDR3s include the opening cysteine and the closing phenylalanine or tryptophan. Fields, in order: CDR3 DNA, CDR3 protein, V gene, D gene, clone size, J gene. D genes are given only for firm matches. Rows may omit the clone size; those that give it use once, few, many or a size class.

TGTGCCAGCAGTCAGACTAGCGGGGGGGCCTATGAGCAGTTCTTC,CASSQTSGGAYEQFF,TRBV3-1/TRBV3-2,TRBD2,-,TRBJ2-1
TGTGCCAGCAGACGGACAGGGGGAAATGAAAAACTGTTTTTT,CASRRTGGNEKLFF,TRBV25-1,TRBD1,-,TRBJ1-4
TGTGCCAGCAGCCAACCACCCGAGGGAGGAGATACGCAGTATTTT,CASSQPPEGGDTQYF,TRBV3-1/TRBV3-2,-,-,TRBJ2-3
TGTGCCAGCAGCTTAAACGGACAGGCTGAAAAACTGTTTTTT,CASSLNGQAEKLFF,TRBV7-4,TRBD1,-,TRBJ1-4
TGTGCCAGCAGCTCCCCGCAGACACAAGAGACCCAGTACTTC,CASSSPQTQETQYF,TRBV7-2,-,-,TRBJ2-5
TGTGCCAGTAAGAGGACAGGGATGGATGAAAAACTGTTTTTT,CASKRTGMDEKLFF,TRBV19,TRBD1,-,TRBJ1-4
TGTGCCAGCAGCCCGCCCGGACAGGGCACTGAAGCTTTCTTT,CASSPPGQGTEAFF,TRBV3-1/TRBV3-2,TRBD1,-,TRBJ1-1
TGTGCCAGCAGCGTATTGTCAGGGGGCACAGATACGCAGTATTTT,CASSVLSGGTDTQYF,TRBV9,-,-,TRBJ2-3
TGTGCCAGCAGAATGACAGGTCCAAGTGAAGCTTTCTTT,CASRMTGPSEAFF,TRBV6-5,-,-,TRBJ1-1
TGCGCCAGCAGCTCGTCGGGACAAAAGGGAGAGACCCAGTACTTC,CASSSSGQKGETQYF,TRBV5-1,-,-,TRBJ2-5
TGTGCCAGTAGTATAGAAACGGGACTGGACGAGCAGTACTTC,CASSIETGLDEQYF,TRBV19,-,-,TRBJ2-7
TGTGCCAGCTCACCTATTTCCGGGACAGACAACTATAATTCACCCCTCCACTTT,CASSPISGTDNYNSPLHF,TRBV18,TRBD1,-,TRBJ1-6
TGTGCCAGCAGCGCGCGGGATAGCAATCAGCCCCAGCATTTT,CASSARDSNQPQHF,TRBV9,-,-,TRBJ1-5
TGTGCCAGCAGCCGGGCGACAGGACAAGAGACCCAGTACTTC,CASSRATGQETQYF,TRBV5-4,-,-,TRBJ2-5
TGTGCCAGTAGTAGCCCGGGACAGACAGATACGCAGTATTTT,CASSSPGQTDTQYF,TRBV19,TRBD1,-,TRBJ2-3
TGTGCCAGTAGTTTCAGGATCTCCTACAATGAGCAGTTCTTC,CASSFRISYNEQFF,TRBV19,-,-,TRBJ2-1
TGTGCCAGCAGCGCGGGGGGGACTATCGGCCAGACCCAGTACTTC,CASSAGGTIGQTQYF,TRBV9,TRBD2,-,TRBJ2-5
TGTGCCAGTAGTGCCCTTGCAGGGGGCACTGAAGCTTTCTTT,CASSALAGGTEAFF,TRBV19,TRBD1,once,TRBJ1-1
TGTGCCAGCAATCACAGATATGGCTACACCTTC,CASNHRYGYTF,TRBV28,-,few,TRBJ1-2
TGCGCCAGCAGCTACCAAGGGACAGAGAACGCGGGGAGCAATCAGCCCCAGCATTTT,CASSYQGTENAGSNQPQHF,TRBV5-1,TRBD1,-,TRBJ1-5
TGTGCCAGCAGCCAAGGACTAGCGGGGAACCAAGAGACCCAGTACTTC,CASSQGLAGNQETQYF,TRBV7-8,TRBD2,once,TRBJ2-5
TGTGCCAGCAGTGACAGTGGTTCTGGGGCCAACGTCCTGACTTTC,CASSDSGSGANVLTF,TRBV6-1,-,-,TRBJ2-6
TGTGCCAGCAGTCGGAGTCCCAGCTTCCCCTACGAGCAGTACTTC,CASSRSPSFPYEQYF,TRBV27,-,-,TRBJ2-7
TGTGCCATCAGTGGAGGGCAGGGGGGAAACTACGAGCAGTACTTC,CAISGGQGGNYEQYF,TRBV10-3,-,-,TRBJ2-7
TGTGCCAGCAGCCAGCCGGGACAAAGCACCGGGGAGCTGTTTTTT,CASSQPGQSTGELFF,TRBV3-1/TRBV3-2,-,-,TRBJ2-2
TGTGCCAGCAGTTACCCGGGGTATGGCTACACCTTC,CASSYPGYGYTF,TRBV6-5,-,-,TRBJ1-2
TGCAGCGTTGAAGACAGGAAGGCCACTGAAGCTTTCTTT,CSVEDRKATEAFF,TRBV29-1,-,-,TRBJ1-1
TGTGCCAGCAGTTCAACTTACGAGCAGTACTTC,CASSSTYEQYF,TRBV28,-,once,TRBJ2-7
TGTGCCAGCAGCCTTTTCCCGGACAGTCCAAACTTC,CASSLFPDSPNF,TRBV11-2,-,-,TRBJ1-2
TGCGCCAGCCACCCACTAGCGGGGTCATCCTCCTACGAGCAGTACTTC,CASHPLAGSSSYEQYF,TRBV5-1,TRBD2,-,TRBJ2-7
TGTGCCAGCAGCACACTCAGGGACAGCAAAGTTCGGCAGTACTTC,CASSTLRDSKVRQYF,TRBV5-4,TRBD1,-,TRBJ2-7
TGTGCCAGCAGCCCGGGGACAGGGGGCACCGGGGAGCTGTTTTTT,CASSPGTGGTGELFF,TRBV7-2,TRBD1,-,TRBJ2-2
TGTGCCAGCAGGCGGGGGACAGGAGTCTTCACTGAAGCTTTCTTT,CASRRGTGVFTEAFF,TRBV2,TRBD1,-,TRBJ1-1
TGTGCCAGCAGCTTTAGCGGGGCCCGTGGAGATACGCAGTATTTT,CASSFSGARGDTQYF,TRBV5-8,TRBD2,-,TRBJ2-3
TGTGCCACCAGTGACAGTGGCAGGGAACATGGCTACACCTTC,CATSDSGREHGYTF,TRBV24-1,-,-,TRBJ1-2
TGTGCCAGCGAGGTGGAGGGGAATAATTCACCCCTCCACTTT,CASEVEGNNSPLHF,TRBV6-5,-,once,TRBJ1-6
TGTGCCAGCAGTTATTTGAGCCAGGTTAATGAAAAACTGTTTTTT,CASSYLSQVNEKLFF,TRBV27,-,-,TRBJ1-4
TGTGCCACCAGCAGAGGTAGCGGTGGGGTCAATGAGCAGTTCTTC,CATSRGSGGVNEQFF,TRBV15,-,-,TRBJ2-1
TGCGCCAGCAGCCGAACAGTCGGCAGGGTGTCAACAGATACGCAGTATTTT,CASSRTVGRVSTDTQYF,TRBV5-1,-,-,TRBJ2-3
TGTGCCTGGAGTGTATCACTAGCGGGGGGGCACACAGATACGCAGTATTTT,CAWSVSLAGGHTDTQYF,TRBV30,TRBD2,few,TRBJ2-3
TGTGCCAGTAGTGAGGTAGCGGGGGCATTAGTCCGGGAGCAGTTCTTC,CASSEVAGALVREQFF,TRBV19,TRBD2,-,TRBJ2-1
TGCAGCGTTGAAGAGGGACAGCCGAACACTGAAGCTTTCTTT,CSVEEGQPNTEAFF,TRBV29-1,TRBD1,-,TRBJ1-1